This TCR beta chain was sequenced during a study of cytomegalovirus exposure and HLA in healthy donors. The V gene lost 4 bases and the J gene lost 0 bases, with 13 bases spanning the gap. Germline V CDR1 and CDR2: LGHNA, YNFKEQ. This CDR3 is 16 amino acids long. Study-level points and caveats: In an earlier analysis, in approximately 570 donors, most V segments appeared productive either ~90% or ~30% of the time.

Of note for this clone: Antigen specificity is unknown.

The PCR used 60 Vbeta and 13 Jbeta primers. Measured with immunoSEQ multiplex PCR; TCRdb has only the in-frame clones, and not every one. The sample totals about 72,000 clones. The specimen sequenced was PBMCs. The sequence derives from a woman in her forties in good health and CMV-seropositive. The chain couples TRBV4-2 to TRBJ1-3; TRBD1 is a possible D gene (6 bases). The CDR3: CASSRDRDTSGNTIYF. As DNA, the CDR3 is TGTGCCAGCAGCCGAGACCGGGACACCTCTGGAAACACCATATATTTT.